One and the same sample provided the 24 T cell receptor beta chains below, sequenced in a study of tumor-infiltrating lymphocytes in primary liver carcinoma. Without any cell sorting, about 18-31 mg of bulk tissue yielded co-extracted RNA and DNA. A primer matching the constant region was used to make TCR beta cDNA from approximately 0.45 ug of total RNA. Construction of TCR beta libraries relied on three successive nested multiplex PCR rounds employing slightly modified ARM-PCR. Investigators reported that the first two PCR rounds, at around 11 cycles each, used TRBV1-TRBV30 forward primers with a C-beta reverse primer. TCRdb re-called the multiplex PCR reads with MiXCR, one entry per CDR3 protein. Of over 95,000 distinct CDR3 sequences detected, approximately 68% appear once; the ten largest clones hold around 9.5%. Source material: liver tumor tissue from sampling region 5. Noted subset: tumor region T5, tumor centre. All receptors derive from a woman aged 55-75 years with primary liver carcinoma and hepatitis B virus infection.

Concerning this clonotype itself: The germline gene is not matched at one end of the junction; a read error may be the cause. The rearrangement uses TRBV6-6 and TRBJ1-2; 8 bases line up with TRBD1. This CDR3 has 15 amino acids. Germline V gene sequence: CDR1 MNHNY, CDR2 SVGAGI (reference sequence). The CDR3 is CASSSRTGSNYGYPF. CDR3 sequence (DNA): TGTGCCAGCAGTTCGCGGACAGGGTCTAACTACGGCTACCCCTTC.

The rearrangement joins TRBV29-1 to TRBJ1-6; tentative D call: TRBD1 (5 bases). The CDR3 loop spans 13 amino acids. Trimming took off 0 bases at V and 7 bases at J, with 7 bases between the two ends. CDR1 is SQVTM and CDR2 is ANQGSEA in the germline V gene. The DNA for the CDR3 is TGCAGCGTTGAAGACAGGGCAAATTCACCCCTCCACTTT. Encoded protein: CSVEDRANSPLHF.

This clonotype was observed a handful of times. Given the absence of the conserved phenylalanine or tryptophan at the CDR3 end, a read error is likely. This chain uses TRBV4-1 with TRBJ2-7, with TRBD2 as a possible D gene (7 bases). The CDR3 has 15 residues. Looked up from germline, CDR1 is MGHRA and CDR2 is YSYEKL. This chain's CDR3 is CASSQGRGSPYEQYI. CDR3 coding DNA: TGCGCTAGCAGCCAAGGGAGGGGGAGTCCCTACGAGCAGTACATC.

To note about this clonotype: Germline and junction disagree at one end, which may indicate a read error. This chain uses TRBV6-5 with TRBJ2-1; 13 bases map to TRBD2. The germline V gene has CDR1 MNHEY and CDR2 SVGAGI. The CDR3 consists of 15 residues. The CDR3 here is CVSSTGLAGASEQFF. The CDR3, as DNA: TGTGTCAGCAGTACCGGACTAGCGGGAGCATCTGAGCAGTTCTTC.

As regards this clonotype: Germline is not matched at one junction end, which may reflect a read error. This chain connects TRBV11-1 to TRBJ2-5; 7 bases are a match to TRBD1. Germline-derived CDR1 and CDR2 are SGHAT and FQDESV (reference sequence). This CDR3 contains 15 residues. CDR3: CTSSSIGTDRKTQYF. CDR3 in DNA: TGTACCAGCAGCTCCATCGGGACAGACAGAAAGACTCAGTACTTC.

This clonotype counts as medium-sized. The rearrangement uses TRBV11-2 and TRBJ2-5; D is unclear. In germline, CDR1 is SGHAT, CDR2 FQNNGV. V lost 2 bases to trimming and J lost 3 bases, with 13 bases between them. The CDR3 length is 15 residues. In DNA form, the CDR3 reads TGTGCCAGCAGCTTAACCCCCAGTTGGAAAGAGACCCAGTACTTC. Residues: CASSLTPSWKETQYF.

This clonotype appeared many times. This sequence joins TRBV5-1 and TRBJ2-3; 7 positions agree with TRBD2. Germline V CDR1 and CDR2: SGHRS, YFSETQ. The CDR3 runs to 14 residues. V gave up 4 bases and J gave up 5 bases; unmatched junction bases: 7. The CDR3 spells CASSPGGGGDTQYF. The DNA of the CDR3 is TGCGCCAGCAGCCCCGGAGGCGGGGGAGATACGCAGTATTTT.

As for this clonotype: The germline gene is not matched at one end of the junction; a read error may be the cause. This chain connects TRBV7-9 to TRBJ2-1, with 7 bases that match TRBD2. Germline CDR1 SEHNR, CDR2 FQNEAQ (reference sequence). CDR3 length equals 14 residues. CDR3 nucleotide sequence: TGTGCCAGCAGTTCTTCTAGCGGCTACATTGAGCAGTTCTTC. Translated, it gives CASSSSSGYIEQFF.

Points on this clonotype: A much bigger clone sits one base away, suggesting this may be a read error. The V gene is TRBV5-1, the J gene TRBJ1-1; the match to TRBD1 covers 7 bases. From germline, CDR1 is SGHRS and CDR2 YFSETQ. This CDR3 region has 13 residues. The CDR3 region has the DNA TGCGCCGGCAGCTTGCCCGGGACAGTGGAAGCTTTCTTT. It specifies CAGSLPGTVEAFF.

About this clonotype itself: The CDR3 carries no conserved terminal phenylalanine or tryptophan, so it likely arises from a read error. The gene calls are TRBV11-2 and TRBJ1-2, with 9 bases identical to TRBD1. Germline CDR1 reads SGHAT; CDR2 reads FQNNGV. The CDR3 totals 15 residues. J lost 7 bases, V lost 5 bases, and 11 bases had no gene match. The CDR3: CASSIQGASGGGYTI. CDR3 coding DNA: TGTGCCAGCAGCATACAGGGGGCCAGTGGCGGTGGCTACACCATC.

This clonotype appeared a few times. The rearrangement joins TRBV2 to TRBJ2-1; D perhaps matches TRBD2 (6 bases). Deletions cut 7 bases from V and 15 bases from J, with 16 bases between. The CDR3 runs 11 residues. The germline gives CDR1 SNHLY, CDR2 FYNNEI. The DNA for the CDR3 is TGTGCCAGCACCGAGACTAGGTCGGTGTTCTTC. Its translation is CASTETRSVFF.

This clonotype came up once. Relative to the germline gene, one junction end is altered; a read error may explain this. The V gene is TRBV29-1, the J gene TRBJ2-1; 7 positions agree with TRBD2. CDR1 and CDR2 (germline): SQVTM, ANQGSEA. The CDR3 is made up of 13 amino acids. This chain's CDR3 is CSVEWTRYNGHFF. DNA of the CDR3: TGCAGCGTTGAGTGGACTAGGTACAATGGGCACTTCTTT.

On this clonotype itself: One end of the junction varies from germline; a read error may be responsible. The chain is built from TRBV11-1 and TRBJ2-3; 7 nucleotides line up with TRBD2. Germline V CDR1 and CDR2: SGHAT, FQDESV (reference sequence). The CDR3 covers 14 residues. The DNA for the CDR3 is TGTGCCAGCAACTTAAGGCGTCGTGCGGGAGAGTCTCACTTT. Residues: CASNLRRRAGESHF.

On this clonotype: An end of the junction differs from the germline gene, which may be a read error. V usage is TRBV4-1 and J usage is TRBJ2-5; D is unclear. The germline V gene has CDR1 MGHRA and CDR2 YSYEKL. There are 15 residues in the CDR3. CDR3 nucleotides: TGCGCCAGCAACCAAGGGCTCCGGTTCGCAGAGACACAGTACTTC. This codes for CASNQGLRFAETQYF.

About this clonotype itself: At one boundary the junction diverges from the germline segment, which might be a read error. The chain combines TRBV20-1 with TRBJ2-1; 9 nucleotides match TRBD2. The CDR3 has 14 amino acids. From germline, CDR1 is DFQATT and CDR2 SNEGSKA (reference sequence). This CDR3 reads CSASGGRASGEQSF. The CDR3 bases are TGCAGTGCTAGTGGCGGGAGGGCGTCGGGCGAGCAGTCCTTC.

The chain links TRBV11-3 to TRBJ2-2; D is uncertain. This CDR3 is built from 15 residues. V dropped 5 bases and J dropped 15 bases, with 25 bases sitting between them. Looked up from germline, CDR1 is SGHNT and CDR2 is YENEEA. The CDR3 here is CASSPRPLNTGEMFF. DNA of the CDR3: TGTGCCAGCAGCCCCCGACCGCTTAACACCGGAGAGATGTTTTTT.

This clonotype was counted only a few times. The rearrangement joins TRBV19 to TRBJ2-7; 9 bases map to TRBD1. Germline loops: CDR1 LNHDA, CDR2 SQIVND (reference sequence). CDR3 length: 14 amino acids. V lost 5 bases to trimming and J lost 3 bases; unmatched junction nucleotides: 5. The CDR3 DNA sequence: TGTGCCAGTAGTCCCCCGGGACAGGGCTACGAGCAGTACTTC. Protein product: CASSPPGQGYEQYF.

In its sample, this clonotype was seen many times. The V gene is TRBV5-8, the J gene TRBJ1-5; the D is unclear. The CDR3 has 18 residues. Deletions cut 4 bases from V and 0 bases from J, with 20 bases between. Germline V CDR1 and CDR2: SGHTS, YDEGEE. The CDR3 bases are TGTGCCAGCAGCCCCTGGGTGGCAGGTTATAATAGCAATCAGCCCCAGCATTTT. It translates to CASSPWVAGYNSNQPQHF.

Comments on this clonotype: Given the absence of the conserved phenylalanine or tryptophan at the CDR3 end, a read error is likely. V usage is TRBV11-2 and J usage is TRBJ2-1; 8 bases map to TRBD2. The CDR3 loop spans 15 amino acids. Germline CDR1 and CDR2: SGHAT and FQNNGV. Here the CDR3 DNA reads TGTGCAAGCAGCAGGACTAGCTCAGTGTACAATGAGCAGTTCCTC. Amino acid sequence: CASSRTSSVYNEQFL.

Notes on this clonotype: It is unclear where the CDR3 begins or ends on the DNA, so no DNA is shown, and the CDR3 is as TCRdb lists it. The rearrangement links TRBV28 to TRBJ1-2. Germline loops: CDR1 MDHEN, CDR2 SYDVKM. The CDR3 is 12 amino acids in total, end residues counted. The CDR3 sequence: CASSLSNYGCTF.

This clonotype was seen a handful of times. A much larger clonotype is one base distant, so this may be a read error. V and J are TRBV6-5 and TRBJ1-2; D is undetermined. CDR1 and CDR2 from the germline V gene are MNHEY and SVGAGI. Trimming took 5 bases from V and 4 from J, leaving 14 bases between them. The CDR3 contains 14 residues. DNA of the CDR3: TGTGCCAGCAGTCCAACCCCGGACGGCTATGGCTACACCTTC. It translates to CASSPTPDGYGYTF.

For this clonotype: Sequence at one end of the junction differs from germline and may be a read error. The chain carries TRBV7-9 and TRBJ2-2, with 9 bases matching TRBD1. The germline CDR1 and CDR2 sequences are SEHNR and FQNEAQ (reference sequence). The CDR3 is made up of 15 amino acids. The CDR3 DNA reads TGTGTCAGCAGGAATACAGGGGGCACACCCGGGGAGCTGTTTTTT. It specifies CVSRNTGGTPGELFF.

A remark on this clonotype: A much larger clone is a single base away; this may be a read error. The chain uses TRBV7-9 and TRBJ1-1; D is uncertain. The V gene's germline CDR1 is SEHNR and CDR2 FQNEAQ (reference sequence). V dropped 3 bases and J dropped 6 bases, with 14 bases sitting between them. The CDR3 spans 14 residues. CDR3 in DNA: TGTGCCAGCAGCTTCCCGATGGAGGTTCCTGAAGCTTTCTTT. Residues: CASSFPMEVPEAFF. Based on the CDR3 plus reference TRBV7-9 and TRBJ1-1, the full variable domain is DTGVSQNPRHKITKRGQNVTFRCDPISEHNRLYWYRQTLGQGPEFLTYFQNEAQLEKSRLLSDRFSAERPKGSFSTLEIQRTEQGDSAMYLCASSFPMEVPEAFFGQGTRLTVV.

This clonotype was seen only a few times. It may be a read error: a sequence one base away is much more abundant. This chain uses TRBV28 with TRBJ2-7, with D hard to call. V was trimmed by 4 bases and J by 5 bases, leaving 15 bases between them. This CDR3 has 14 amino acids. Germline-derived CDR1 and CDR2 are MDHEN and SYDVKM. The CDR3 is CASSSTVRPHEQYF. DNA for the CDR3: TGTGCCAGCAGTTCGACGGTAAGGCCGCACGAGCAGTACTTC.